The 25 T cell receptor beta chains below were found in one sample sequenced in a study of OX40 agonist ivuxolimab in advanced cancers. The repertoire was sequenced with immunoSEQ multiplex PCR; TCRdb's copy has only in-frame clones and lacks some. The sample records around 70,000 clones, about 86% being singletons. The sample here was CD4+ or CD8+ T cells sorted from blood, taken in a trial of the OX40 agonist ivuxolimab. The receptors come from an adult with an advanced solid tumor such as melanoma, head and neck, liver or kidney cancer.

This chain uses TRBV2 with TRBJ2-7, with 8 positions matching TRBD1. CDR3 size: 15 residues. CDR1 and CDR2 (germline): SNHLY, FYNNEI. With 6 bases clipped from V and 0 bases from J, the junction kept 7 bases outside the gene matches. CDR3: CASRTQGAVSYEQYF. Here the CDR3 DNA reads TGTGCCAGCAGGACCCAGGGGGCGGTCTCCTACGAGCAGTACTTC.

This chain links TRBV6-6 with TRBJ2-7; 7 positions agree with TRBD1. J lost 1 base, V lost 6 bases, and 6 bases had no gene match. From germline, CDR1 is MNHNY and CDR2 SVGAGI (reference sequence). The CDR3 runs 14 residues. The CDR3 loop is CASRRQGSSYEQYF. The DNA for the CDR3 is TGTGCCAGCAGACGACAGGGAAGTTCCTACGAGCAGTACTTC.

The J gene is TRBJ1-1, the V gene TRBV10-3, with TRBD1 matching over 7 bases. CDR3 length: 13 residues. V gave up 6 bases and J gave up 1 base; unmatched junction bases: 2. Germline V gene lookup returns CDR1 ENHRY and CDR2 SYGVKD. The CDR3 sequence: CAIRGQTNTEAFF. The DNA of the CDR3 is TGTGCCATCAGGGGACAGACGAACACTGAAGCTTTCTTT.

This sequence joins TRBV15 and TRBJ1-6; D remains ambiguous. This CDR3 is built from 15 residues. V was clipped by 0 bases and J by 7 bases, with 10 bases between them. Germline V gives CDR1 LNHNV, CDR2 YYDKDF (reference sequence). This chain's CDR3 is CATSRDPGSNSPLHF. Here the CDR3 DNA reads TGTGCCACCAGCAGAGATCCGGGCTCGAATTCACCCCTCCACTTT.

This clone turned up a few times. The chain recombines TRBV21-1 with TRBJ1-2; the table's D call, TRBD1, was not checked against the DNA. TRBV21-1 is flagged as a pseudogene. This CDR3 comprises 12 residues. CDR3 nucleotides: TGTGCCAGCAACCCGGGACAGGGATACTACACCTTC. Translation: CASNPGQGYYTF.

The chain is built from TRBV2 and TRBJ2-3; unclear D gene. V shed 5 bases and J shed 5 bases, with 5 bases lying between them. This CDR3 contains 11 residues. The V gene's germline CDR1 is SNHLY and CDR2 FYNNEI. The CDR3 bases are TGTGCCAGCAGTCCCCAAGATACGCAGTATTTT. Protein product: CASSPQDTQYF. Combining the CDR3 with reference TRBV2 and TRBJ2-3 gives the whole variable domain EPEVTQTPSHQVTQMGQEVILRCVPISNHLYFYWYRQILGQKVEFLVSFYNNEISEKSEIFDDQFSVERPDGSNFTLKIRSTKLEDSAMYFCASSPQDTQYFGPGTRLTVL.

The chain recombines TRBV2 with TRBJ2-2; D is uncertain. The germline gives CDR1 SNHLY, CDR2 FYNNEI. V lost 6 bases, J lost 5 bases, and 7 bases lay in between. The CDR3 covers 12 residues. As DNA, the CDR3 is TGTGCCAGCAGCGAGACTACCGGGGAGCTGTTTTTT. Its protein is CASSETTGELFF.

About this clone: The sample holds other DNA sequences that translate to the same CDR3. In DNA form, the CDR3 reads TGTGCCAGCAGCTACACAGCATATGAGCAGTACTTC. It codes for CASSYTAYEQYF. The V gene is TRBV7-3, the J gene TRBJ2-7; no reliable D call. CDR3 length: 12 residues. Germline V CDR1 and CDR2: SGHTA, FQGTGA. Trimming left V 4 bases short and J 7 bases short, with 11 bases between.

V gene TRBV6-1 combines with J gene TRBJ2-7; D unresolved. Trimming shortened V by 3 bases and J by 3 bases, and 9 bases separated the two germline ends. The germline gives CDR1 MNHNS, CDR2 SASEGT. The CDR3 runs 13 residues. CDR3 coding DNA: TGTGCCAGCAGTGAGGGGTGGTTCTACGAGCAGTACTTC. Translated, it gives CASSEGWFYEQYF.

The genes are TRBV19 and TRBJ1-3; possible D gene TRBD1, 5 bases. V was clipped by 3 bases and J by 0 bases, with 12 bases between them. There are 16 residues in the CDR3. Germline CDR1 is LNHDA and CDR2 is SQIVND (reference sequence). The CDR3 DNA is TGTGCCAGTAGTATCTTCGGGGGGAGCTCTGGAAACACCATATATTTT. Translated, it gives CASSIFGGSSGNTIYF.

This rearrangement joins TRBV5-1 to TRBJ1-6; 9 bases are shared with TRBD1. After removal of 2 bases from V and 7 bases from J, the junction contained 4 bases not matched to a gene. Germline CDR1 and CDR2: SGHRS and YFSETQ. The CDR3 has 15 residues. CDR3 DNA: TGCGCCAGCAGCTTACAGGGGGCGCAGAATTCACCCCTCCACTTT. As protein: CASSLQGAQNSPLHF.

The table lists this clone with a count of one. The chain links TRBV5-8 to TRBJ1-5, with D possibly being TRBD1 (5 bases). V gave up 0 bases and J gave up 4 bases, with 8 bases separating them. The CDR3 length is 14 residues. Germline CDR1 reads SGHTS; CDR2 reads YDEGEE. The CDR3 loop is CASSLGTGNQPQHF. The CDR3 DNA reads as TGTGCCAGCAGCTTGGGAACAGGAAATCAGCCCCAGCATTTT.

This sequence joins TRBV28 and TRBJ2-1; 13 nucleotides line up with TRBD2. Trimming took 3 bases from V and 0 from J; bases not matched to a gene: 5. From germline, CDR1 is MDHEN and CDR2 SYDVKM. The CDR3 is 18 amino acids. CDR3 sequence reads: CASSLGLAGRFSYNEQFF. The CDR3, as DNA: TGTGCCAGCAGTTTGGGACTAGCGGGGCGTTTCTCCTACAATGAGCAGTTCTTC.

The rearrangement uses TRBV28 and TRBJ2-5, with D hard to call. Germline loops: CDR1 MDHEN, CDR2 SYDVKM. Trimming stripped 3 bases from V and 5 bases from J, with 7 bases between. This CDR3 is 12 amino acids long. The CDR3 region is CASSFPGETQYF. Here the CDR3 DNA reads TGTGCCAGCAGTTTCCCTGGGGAGACCCAGTACTTC. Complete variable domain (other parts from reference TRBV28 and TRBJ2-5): DVKVTQSSRYLVKRTGEKVFLECVQDMDHENMFWYRQDPGLGLRLIYFSYDVKMKEKGDIPEGYSVSREKKERFSLILESASTNQTSMYLCASSFPGETQYFGPGTRLLVL.

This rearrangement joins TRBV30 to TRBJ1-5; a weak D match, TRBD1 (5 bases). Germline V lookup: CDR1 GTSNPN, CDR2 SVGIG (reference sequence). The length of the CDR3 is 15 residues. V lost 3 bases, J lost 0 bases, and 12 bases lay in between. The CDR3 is CAWRDKAYSNQPQHF. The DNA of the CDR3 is TGTGCCTGGAGGGACAAAGCCTATAGCAATCAGCCCCAGCATTTT.

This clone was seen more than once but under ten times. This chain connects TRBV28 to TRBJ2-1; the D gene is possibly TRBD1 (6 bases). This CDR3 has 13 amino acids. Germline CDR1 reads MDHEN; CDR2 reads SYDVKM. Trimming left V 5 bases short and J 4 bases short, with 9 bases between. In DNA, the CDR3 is TGTGCCAGCAGTAGAACAGGGTACAATGAGCAGTTCTTC. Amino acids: CASSRTGYNEQFF.

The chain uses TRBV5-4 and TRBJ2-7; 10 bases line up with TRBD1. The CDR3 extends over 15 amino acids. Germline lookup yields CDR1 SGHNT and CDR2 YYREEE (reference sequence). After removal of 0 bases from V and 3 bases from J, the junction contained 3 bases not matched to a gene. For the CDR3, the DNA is TGTGCCAGCAGCTTGGGCGGACAGGGGGTCTACGAGCAGTACTTC. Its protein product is CASSLGGQGVYEQYF.

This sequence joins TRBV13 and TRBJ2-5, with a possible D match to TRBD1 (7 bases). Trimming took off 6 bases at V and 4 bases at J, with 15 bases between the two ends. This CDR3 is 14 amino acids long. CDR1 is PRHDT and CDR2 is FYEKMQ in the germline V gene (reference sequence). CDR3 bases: TGTGCCAGCAGGCGACAGGGAGGAGCAGAGACCCAGTACTTC. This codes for CASRRQGGAETQYF.

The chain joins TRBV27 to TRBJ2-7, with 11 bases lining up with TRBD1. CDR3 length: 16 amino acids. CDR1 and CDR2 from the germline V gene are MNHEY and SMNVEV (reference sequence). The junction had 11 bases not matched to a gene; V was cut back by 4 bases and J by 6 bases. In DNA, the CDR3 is TGTGCCAGCAGTTACCTCCCGGGACAGGGGGATATCGAGCAGTACTTC. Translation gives CASSYLPGQGDIEQYF.

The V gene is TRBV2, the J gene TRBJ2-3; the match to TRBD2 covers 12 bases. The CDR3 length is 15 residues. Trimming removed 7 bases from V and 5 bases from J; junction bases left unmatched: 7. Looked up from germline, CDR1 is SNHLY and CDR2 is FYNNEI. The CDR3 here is CASNPWGLAGDTQYF. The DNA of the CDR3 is TGTGCCAGCAACCCGTGGGGACTAGCGGGAGATACGCAGTATTTT.

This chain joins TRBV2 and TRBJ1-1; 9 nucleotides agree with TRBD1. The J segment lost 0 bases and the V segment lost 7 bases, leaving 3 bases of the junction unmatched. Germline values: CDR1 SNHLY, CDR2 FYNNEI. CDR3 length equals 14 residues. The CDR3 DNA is TGTGCCAGCACCTACAGGGGGCTGAACACTGAAGCTTTCTTT. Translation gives CASTYRGLNTEAFF.

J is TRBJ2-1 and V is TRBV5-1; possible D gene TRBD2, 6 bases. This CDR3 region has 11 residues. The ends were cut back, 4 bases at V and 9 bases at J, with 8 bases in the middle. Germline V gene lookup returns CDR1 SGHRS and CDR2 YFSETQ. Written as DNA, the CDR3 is TGCGCCAGCAGCGACGGGGGTGAGCAGTTCTTC. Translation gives CASSDGGEQFF.

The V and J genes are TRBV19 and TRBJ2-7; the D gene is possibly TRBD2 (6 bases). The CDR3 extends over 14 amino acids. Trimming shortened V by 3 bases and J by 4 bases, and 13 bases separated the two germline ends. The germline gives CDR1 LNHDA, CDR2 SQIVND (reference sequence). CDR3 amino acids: CASSMNRESYEQYF. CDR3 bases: TGTGCCAGTAGTATGAATCGGGAGTCTTACGAGCAGTACTTC.

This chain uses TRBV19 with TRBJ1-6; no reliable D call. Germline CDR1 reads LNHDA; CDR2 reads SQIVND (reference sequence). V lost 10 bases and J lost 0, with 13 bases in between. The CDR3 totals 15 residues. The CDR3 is CATEGADSYNSPLHF. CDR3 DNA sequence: TGTGCCACCGAGGGAGCCGACTCCTATAATTCACCCCTCCACTTT.

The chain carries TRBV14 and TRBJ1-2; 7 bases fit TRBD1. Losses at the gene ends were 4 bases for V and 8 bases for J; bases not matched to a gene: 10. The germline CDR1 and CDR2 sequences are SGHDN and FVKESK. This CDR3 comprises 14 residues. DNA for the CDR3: TGTGCCAGCAGCCCATTGACAGGGCCGGAGGGCTACACCTTC. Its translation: CASSPLTGPEGYTF. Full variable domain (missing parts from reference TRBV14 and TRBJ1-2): EAGVTQFPSHSVIEKGQTVTLRCDPISGHDNLYWYRRVMGKEIKFLLHFVKESKQDESGMPNNRFLAERTGGTYSTLKVQPAELEDSGVYFCASSPLTGPEGYTFGSGTRLTVV.